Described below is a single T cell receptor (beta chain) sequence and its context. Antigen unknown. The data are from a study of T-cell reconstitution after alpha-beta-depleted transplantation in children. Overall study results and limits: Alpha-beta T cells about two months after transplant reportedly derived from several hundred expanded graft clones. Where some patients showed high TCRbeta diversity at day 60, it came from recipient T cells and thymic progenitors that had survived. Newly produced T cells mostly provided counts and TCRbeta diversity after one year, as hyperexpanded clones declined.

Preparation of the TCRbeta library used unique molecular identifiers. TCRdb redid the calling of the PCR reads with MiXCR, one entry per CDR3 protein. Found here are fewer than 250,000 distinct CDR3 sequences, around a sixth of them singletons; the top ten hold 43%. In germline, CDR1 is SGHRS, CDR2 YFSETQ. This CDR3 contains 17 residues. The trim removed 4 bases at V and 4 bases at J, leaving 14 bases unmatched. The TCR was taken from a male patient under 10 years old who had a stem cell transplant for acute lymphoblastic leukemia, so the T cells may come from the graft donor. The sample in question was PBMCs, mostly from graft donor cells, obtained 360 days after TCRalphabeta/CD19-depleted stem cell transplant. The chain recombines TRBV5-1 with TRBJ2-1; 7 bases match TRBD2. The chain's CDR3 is CASSKTSSGAWYNEQFF. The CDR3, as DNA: TGCGCCAGCAGCAAGACTAGCTCCGGCGCCTGGTACAATGAGCAGTTCTTC.